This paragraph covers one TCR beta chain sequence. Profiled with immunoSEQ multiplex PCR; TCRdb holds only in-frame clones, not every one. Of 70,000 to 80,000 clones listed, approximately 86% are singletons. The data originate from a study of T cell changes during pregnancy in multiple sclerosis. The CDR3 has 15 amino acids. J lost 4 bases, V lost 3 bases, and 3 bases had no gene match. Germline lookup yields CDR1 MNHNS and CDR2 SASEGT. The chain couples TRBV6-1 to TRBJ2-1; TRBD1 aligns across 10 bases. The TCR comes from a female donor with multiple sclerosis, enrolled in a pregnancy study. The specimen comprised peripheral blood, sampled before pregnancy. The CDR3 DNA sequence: TGTGCCAGCAGTGAGGGACAGGGGATATACAATGAGCAGTTCTTC. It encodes CASSEGQGIYNEQFF.